The clone carrying this T cell receptor (beta chain) was detected a few times. No antigen is known for it. TCRdb re-called the 5' RACE reads through MiXCR, storing one row per CDR3 protein. The sample has about 300,000 distinct CDR3 sequences, 6.8% seen once. The CDR3 sequence is 17 residues long. Germline CDR1 reads MGHRA; CDR2 reads YSYEKL. The trim removed 3 bases at V and 4 bases at J, leaving 12 bases unmatched. This sample was taken from a study of T cells after yellow fever vaccination. The overall study: Each low-cell-number fraction was prepared by means of SMART-Seq v4 Ultra Low Input.

The study, taken as a whole, reports: Repertoires obtained by FACS sorting could include abundant clonotypes that entered as contaminants from the bulk population. Some clonotypes, a small share, were shared between CD4 and CD8 compartments.

This sample comprised PBMCs, obtained around 45 days after the first yellow fever vaccination. The rearrangement uses TRBV4-1 and TRBJ1-5; 7 bases are a match to TRBD1. This clonotype was sampled from a man younger than 35 who received the YFV17D yellow fever vaccine. Here the CDR3 reads CASSQVGKGAPNQPQHF. The CDR3 coding sequence is TGCGCCAGCAGCCAGGTGGGGAAGGGGGCCCCGAATCAGCCCCAGCATTTT.